This TCR beta chain emerged from a study of cytomegalovirus exposure and HLA in healthy donors. Study-wide context: As an earlier analysis found, 150 million to 200 million T cells yielded 100 million to 130 million unique TCR beta sequences.

Germline CDR1 and CDR2: SQVTM and ANQGSEA. This CDR3 comprises 16 residues. The trim removed 4 bases at V and 1 base at J, leaving 12 bases unmatched. As concerns this clone: The antigen is not known.

Notes on the study in general: Presence/absence results assume similar sequencing depth per donor, which may not hold.

This PCR relied on a set of 60 Vbeta primers and 13 Jbeta primers. Here immunoSEQ multiplex PCR was the method, and the copy in TCRdb shows in-frame clones only, minus some. Here the sample table reports approximately 130,000 clones. The sequenced sample was PBMCs. The receptor was derived from a woman aged 55 to 70 in good health and CMV-seronegative. This chain joins TRBV29-1 and TRBJ2-5; TRBD1 aligns across 7 bases. Here the CDR3 DNA reads TGCAGCGTTGTTTATTACGGGACAGCGACCCAAGAGACCCAGTACTTC. Protein: CSVVYYGTATQETQYF. Using reference TRBV29-1 and TRBJ2-5 for the parts outside the CDR3, the full variable domain is SAVISQKPSRDICQRGTSLTIQCQVDSQVTMMFWYRQQPGQSLTLIATANQGSEATYESGFVIDKFPISRPNLTFSTLTVSNMSPEDSSIYLCSVVYYGTATQETQYFGPGTRLLVL.